Listed below are T cell receptor beta chains from one sample, sequenced in a study of T cell changes during pregnancy in multiple sclerosis. TCRdb's table, derived via immunoSEQ multiplex PCR, lists solely in-frame clones and lacks some. The data hold around 33,000 clones, with about 91% observed a single time. The source material was CD8+ T cells from peripheral blood mononuclear cells, sampled before pregnancy. These receptors originate from a female donor with multiple sclerosis, enrolled in a pregnancy study. Each CDR3 is given with its conserved first and last residue. A D gene is named only where the DNA matches it firmly. Clone size is not always given. Where it is, it says once, few, many or a class for expanded clones.

j_gene: TRBJ2-1; v_gene: TRBV6-1; abundance: .; d_gene: .; CDR3nt: TGTGCCAGCAGTGAAGAAGTTGGGGCTTCCTACAATGAGCAGTTCTTC; CDR3aa: CASSEEVGASYNEQFF
j_gene: TRBJ1-6; v_gene: TRBV27; abundance: .; d_gene: .; CDR3nt: TGTGCCAGCAGTTTGTTTGGGCGTCAGGTTGGTTCACCCCTCCACTTT; CDR3aa: CASSLFGRQVGSPLHF
j_gene: TRBJ2-2; v_gene: TRBV7-8; abundance: .; d_gene: .; CDR3nt: TGTGCCAGCAGCCCTTTCGAGGGAATCACCGGGGAGCTGTTTTTT; CDR3aa: CASSPFEGITGELFF
j_gene: TRBJ1-2; v_gene: TRBV21-1; abundance: .; d_gene: .; CDR3nt: TGTGCCAGCAGCAAAGAAAGAGTACCTAATCGGTCTGGGAGCCGCCATGGCTACACCTTC; CDR3aa: CASSKERVPNRSGSRHGYTF
j_gene: TRBJ2-3; v_gene: TRBV30; abundance: once; d_gene: .; CDR3nt: TGTGCCTGGAGTGTGGCAGGGGGCACAGATACGCAGTATTTT; CDR3aa: CAWSVAGGTDTQYF
j_gene: TRBJ2-7; v_gene: TRBV27; abundance: .; d_gene: .; CDR3nt: TGTGCCAGCAGTCCCCATAACGGCTACGAGCAGTACTTC; CDR3aa: CASSPHNGYEQYF
j_gene: TRBJ2-2; v_gene: TRBV5-1; abundance: .; d_gene: TRBD2; CDR3nt: TGCGCCAGCAGCTTAGCGGGAGGCACCGGGGAGCTGTTTTTT; CDR3aa: CASSLAGGTGELFF
j_gene: TRBJ2-7; v_gene: TRBV14; abundance: .; d_gene: .; CDR3nt: TGTGCCAGCAGCCAAGTGGGCACAGCCTACGAGCAGTACTTC; CDR3aa: CASSQVGTAYEQYF
j_gene: TRBJ1-2; v_gene: TRBV2; abundance: few; d_gene: .; CDR3nt: TGTGCCAGCAGTGACTCCTTGGGCGGCTACACCTTC; CDR3aa: CASSDSLGGYTF
j_gene: TRBJ1-1; v_gene: TRBV9; abundance: .; d_gene: .; CDR3nt: TGTGCCAGCAGCGTAGGGGCAGGGCTCACTGAAGCTTTCTTT; CDR3aa: CASSVGAGLTEAFF
j_gene: TRBJ1-1; v_gene: TRBV5-8; abundance: .; d_gene: TRBD1; CDR3nt: TGTGCCAGCAGCTTGGTAACAGGGGGCGAGGGGAACACTGAAGCTTTCTTT; CDR3aa: CASSLVTGGEGNTEAFF
j_gene: TRBJ2-5; v_gene: TRBV7-9; abundance: .; d_gene: TRBD2; CDR3nt: TGTGCCAGCAGCTTTCGTAGCGGGGGCGAAGAGACCCAGTACTTC; CDR3aa: CASSFRSGGEETQYF
j_gene: TRBJ2-7; v_gene: TRBV5-5; abundance: .; d_gene: .; CDR3nt: TGTGCCAGCAGCTTAAGTCGTCAGGGCAGCGCCTACGAGCAGTACTTC; CDR3aa: CASSLSRQGSAYEQYF
j_gene: TRBJ2-1; v_gene: TRBV6-4; abundance: .; d_gene: TRBD2; CDR3nt: TGTGCCAGCGCGCCCCTAGCGGGGTCCTACAATGAGCAGTTCTTC; CDR3aa: CASAPLAGSYNEQFF
j_gene: TRBJ2-5; v_gene: TRBV7-9; abundance: .; d_gene: .; CDR3nt: TGTGCCAGCAGAGAAGGGGGTGAAGAGACCCAGTACTTC; CDR3aa: CASREGGEETQYF
j_gene: TRBJ2-1; v_gene: TRBV5-1; abundance: .; d_gene: TRBD2; CDR3nt: TGCGCCAGCAGCTTGGGCCTAGCGGAGATTGAGCAGTTCTTC; CDR3aa: CASSLGLAEIEQFF
j_gene: TRBJ1-2; v_gene: TRBV7-2; abundance: .; d_gene: .; CDR3nt: TGTGCCAGCAGCCCCGGGACTAACTATGGCTACACCTTC; CDR3aa: CASSPGTNYGYTF
j_gene: TRBJ1-2; v_gene: TRBV29-1; abundance: .; d_gene: .; CDR3nt: TGCAGCGTTGAAGAGAGGTCGCGGACTGAAACGAATTATGGCTACACCTTC; CDR3aa: CSVEERSRTETNYGYTF
j_gene: TRBJ2-7; v_gene: TRBV2; abundance: .; d_gene: TRBD2; CDR3nt: TGTGCCAGCAGTGAAGGGACTAGCGGGGGTTACGAGCAGTACTTC; CDR3aa: CASSEGTSGGYEQYF
j_gene: TRBJ2-2; v_gene: TRBV19; abundance: .; d_gene: .; CDR3nt: TGTGCCAGTAGTATAGACGTCACCGGGGAGCTGTTTTTT; CDR3aa: CASSIDVTGELFF